This record covers a single T cell receptor (beta chain). This sample was taken from a study of blood T cells in healthy people across ages. The CDR3 has 14 amino acids. The germline CDR1 and CDR2 sequences are SNHLY and FYNNEI. Trimming removed 4 bases from V and 12 bases from J; junction bases left unmatched: 12. Alongside a J-beta primer mix, a sample-barcoded 5' primer served in a second PCR lasting about 6 to 12 cycles. TCRdb re-called the 5' RACE reads through MiXCR, storing one row per CDR3 protein. Of fewer than 2,000,000 distinct CDR3 sequences detected, around 42% appear once; the ten largest clones hold about 21%.

This TCR derives from a human donor in good health. Sequenced material: blood. This sequence joins TRBV2 and TRBJ1-5; 7 bases align to TRBD1. The CDR3 loop reads CASSGAAGGKVQHF. In nucleotides, the CDR3 is TGTGCCAGCAGTGGAGCGGCAGGGGGTAAGGTCCAGCATTTT.